This T cell receptor (beta chain) derives from a study of identical twins. The study, taken as a whole, reports: Excess low generation probability was seen in twin-shared out-of-frame alpha sequences. The presence of invariant MAIT and iNKT cells could partly confound analyses of zero-insertion sequences. Within beta out-of-frame sequences, the excess sharing observed between twins was weaker.

The CDR3 is 15 amino acids. The germline gives CDR1 SGHTA, CDR2 FQGNSA. Trimming removed 3 bases from V and 4 bases from J, with 15 bases in between. It was template switching that added a universal primer site, and there were unique molecular identifiers on the cDNA. TCRdb analysed the 5' RACE reads with MiXCR anew, one entry per CDR3 protein. The table lists about 570,000 distinct CDR3 sequences, 9.6% of them singletons, with roughly 3% in the top ten. This clonotype was seen once. The antigen remains unidentified. The same sample was also studied in work on yellow fever vaccine responses in identical twins.

Source material: PBMCs. The chain carries TRBV7-2 and TRBJ1-1; no clear D. This TCR was sampled from a woman between 18 and 30 years old in good health. In nucleotides, the CDR3 is TGTGCCAGCAGCTTTGATCCCGGGGTGGGCACTGAAGCTTTCTTT. As protein: CASSFDPGVGTEAFF. Variable domain in full (rest from reference TRBV7-2 and TRBJ1-1): GAGVSQSPSNKVTEKGKDVELRCDPISGHTALYWYRQSLGQGLEFLIYFQGNSAPDKSGLPSDRFSAERTGGSVSTLTIQRTQQEDSAVYLCASSFDPGVGTEAFFGQGTRLTVV.